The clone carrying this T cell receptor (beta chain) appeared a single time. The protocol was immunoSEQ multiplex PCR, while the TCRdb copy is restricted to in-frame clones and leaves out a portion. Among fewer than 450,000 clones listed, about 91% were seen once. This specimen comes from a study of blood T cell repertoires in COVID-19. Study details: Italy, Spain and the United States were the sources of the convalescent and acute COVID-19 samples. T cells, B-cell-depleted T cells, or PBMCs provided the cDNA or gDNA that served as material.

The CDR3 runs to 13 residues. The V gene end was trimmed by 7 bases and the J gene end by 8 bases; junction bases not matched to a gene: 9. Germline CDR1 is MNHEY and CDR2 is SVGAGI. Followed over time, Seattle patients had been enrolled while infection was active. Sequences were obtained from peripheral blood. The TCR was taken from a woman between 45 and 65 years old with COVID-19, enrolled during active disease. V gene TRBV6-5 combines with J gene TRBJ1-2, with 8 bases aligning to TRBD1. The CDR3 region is CASKDPGQAGYTF. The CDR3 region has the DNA TGTGCCAGCAAGGATCCGGGACAGGCCGGCTACACCTTC.